The T cell receptor beta chain described here comes from a study of blood T cell repertoires in COVID-19. As for the study in general: Acute and convalescent COVID-19 specimens originated in the United States, Italy and Spain.

This clone was found a few times. TCRdb's copy holds only in-frame clones and misses some; the assay was immunoSEQ multiplex PCR. The sample carries 200,000 to 250,000 clones, 65% to 90% recorded once. Trimming took 0 bases from V and 6 from J, leaving 8 bases between them. Looked up from germline, CDR1 is MNHNS and CDR2 is SASEGT. The CDR3 extends over 13 amino acids. Sequenced sample: peripheral blood. This rearrangement joins TRBV6-1 to TRBJ1-2; D is undetermined. The clonotype comes from a woman in her 50s with acute or convalescent COVID-19. The CDR3 DNA sequence: TGTGCCAGCAGTGAAGCCTCAGTGGATGGCTACACCTTC. It translates to CASSEASVDGYTF.